This T cell receptor (beta chain) was captured in a study of blood T cell repertoires in COVID-19. In the authors' workflow: Estimates of nucleated cell counts were drawn from the amplification of reference gene primers. Libraries were prepared by immunoSEQ multiplex PCR; TCRdb keeps only in-frame clonotypes and omits some of them. D and trimming were read from the DNA, whereas the V and J calls and clone size are those reported in that table. The table has under 200,000 clones, around 87% seen once. This clone has just one count. The germline V gene has CDR1 MNHEY and CDR2 SVGAGI. The ends were cut back, 10 bases at V and 3 bases at J, with 12 bases in the middle. This CDR3 has 13 residues.

This TCR derives from a man aged 40-49 years with active or convalescent COVID-19. Specimen: peripheral blood. The V call is TRBV6-5, the J call TRBJ1-4; weak D call: TRBD1 (6 bases). In DNA, the CDR3 is TGTGCCACCTGCAGGGGTGCTAATGAAAAACTGTTTTTT. It encodes CATCRGANEKLFF.